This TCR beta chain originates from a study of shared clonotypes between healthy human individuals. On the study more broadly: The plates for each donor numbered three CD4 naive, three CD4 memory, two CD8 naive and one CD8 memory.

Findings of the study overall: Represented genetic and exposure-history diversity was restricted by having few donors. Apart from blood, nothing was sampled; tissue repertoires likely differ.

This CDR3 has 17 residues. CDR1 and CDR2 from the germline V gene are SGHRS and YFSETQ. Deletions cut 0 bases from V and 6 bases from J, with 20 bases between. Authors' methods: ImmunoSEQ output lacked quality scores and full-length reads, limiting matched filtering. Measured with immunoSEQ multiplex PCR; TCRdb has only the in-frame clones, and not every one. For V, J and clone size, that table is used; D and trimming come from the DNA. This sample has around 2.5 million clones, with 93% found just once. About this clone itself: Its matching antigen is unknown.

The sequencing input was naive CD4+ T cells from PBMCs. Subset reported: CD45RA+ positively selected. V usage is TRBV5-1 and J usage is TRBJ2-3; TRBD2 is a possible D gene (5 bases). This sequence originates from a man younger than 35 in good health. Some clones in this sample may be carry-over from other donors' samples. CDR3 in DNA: TGCGCCAGCAGCTTGGCCGTGACCGTAGCGTATGGTGATACGCAGTATTTT. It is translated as CASSLAVTVAYGDTQYF.